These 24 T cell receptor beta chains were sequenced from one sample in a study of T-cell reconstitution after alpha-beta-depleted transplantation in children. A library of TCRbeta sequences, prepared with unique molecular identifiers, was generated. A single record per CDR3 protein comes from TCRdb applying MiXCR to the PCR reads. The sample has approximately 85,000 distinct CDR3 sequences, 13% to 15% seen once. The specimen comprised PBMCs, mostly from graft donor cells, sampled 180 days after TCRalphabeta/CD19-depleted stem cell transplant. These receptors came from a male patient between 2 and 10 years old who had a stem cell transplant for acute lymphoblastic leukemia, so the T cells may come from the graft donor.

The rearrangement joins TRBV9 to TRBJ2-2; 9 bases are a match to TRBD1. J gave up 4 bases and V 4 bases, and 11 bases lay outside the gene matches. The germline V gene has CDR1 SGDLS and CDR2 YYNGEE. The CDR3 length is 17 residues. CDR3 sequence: CASSNDLTGGSTGELFF. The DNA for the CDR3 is TGTGCCAGCAGCAACGACCTGACAGGGGGTAGCACCGGGGAGCTGTTTTTT.

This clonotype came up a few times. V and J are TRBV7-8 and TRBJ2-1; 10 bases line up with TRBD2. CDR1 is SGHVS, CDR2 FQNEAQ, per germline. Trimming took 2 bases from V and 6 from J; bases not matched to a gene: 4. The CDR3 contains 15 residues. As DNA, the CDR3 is TGTGCCAGCAGCTTAAGACTAGCGGGCCTCAATGAGCAGTTCTTC. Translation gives CASSLRLAGLNEQFF. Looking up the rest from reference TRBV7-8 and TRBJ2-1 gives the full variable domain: GAGVSQSPRYKVAKRGQDVALRCDPISGHVSLFWYQQALGQGPEFLTYFQNEAQLDKSGLPSDRFFAERPEGSVSTLKIQRTQQEDSAVYLCASSLRLAGLNEQFFGPGTRLTVL.

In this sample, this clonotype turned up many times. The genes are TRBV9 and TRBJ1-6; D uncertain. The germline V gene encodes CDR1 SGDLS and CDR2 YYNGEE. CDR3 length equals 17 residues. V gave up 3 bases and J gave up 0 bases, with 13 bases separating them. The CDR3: CASSDRGTSSYNSPLHF. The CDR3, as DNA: TGTGCCAGCAGCGATCGCGGCACTAGCTCCTATAATTCACCCCTCCACTTT.

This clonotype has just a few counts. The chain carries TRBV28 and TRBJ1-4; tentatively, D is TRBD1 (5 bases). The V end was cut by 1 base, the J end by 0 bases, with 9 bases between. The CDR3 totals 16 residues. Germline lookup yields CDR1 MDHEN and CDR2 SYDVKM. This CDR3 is CASSLSDSTTNEKLFF. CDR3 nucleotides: TGTGCCAGCAGTTTATCCGACAGTACAACTAATGAAAAACTGTTTTTT.

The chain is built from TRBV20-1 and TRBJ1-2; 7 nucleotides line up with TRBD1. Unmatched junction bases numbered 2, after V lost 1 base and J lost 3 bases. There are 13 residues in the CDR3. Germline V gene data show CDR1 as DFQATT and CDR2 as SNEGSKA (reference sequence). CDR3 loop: CSARGDRYYGYTF. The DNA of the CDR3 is TGCAGTGCTAGAGGGGACAGATACTATGGCTACACCTTC.

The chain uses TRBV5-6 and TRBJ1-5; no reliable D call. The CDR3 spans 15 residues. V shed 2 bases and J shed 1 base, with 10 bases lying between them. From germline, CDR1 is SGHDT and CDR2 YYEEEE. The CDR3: CASSFGPTSNQPQHF. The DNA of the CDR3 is TGTGCCAGCAGCTTCGGACCGACCAGCAATCAGCCCCAGCATTTT. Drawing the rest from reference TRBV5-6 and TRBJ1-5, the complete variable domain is DAGVTQSPTHLIKTRGQQVTLRCSPKSGHDTVSWYQQALGQGPQFIFQYYEEEERQRGNFPDRFSGHQFPNYSSELNVNALLLGDSALYLCASSFGPTSNQPQHFGDGTRLSIL.

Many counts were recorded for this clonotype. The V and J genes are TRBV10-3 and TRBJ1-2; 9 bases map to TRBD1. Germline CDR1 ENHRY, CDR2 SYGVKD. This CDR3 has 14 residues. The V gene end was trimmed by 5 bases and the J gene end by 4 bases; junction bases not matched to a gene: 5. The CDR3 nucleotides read TGTGCCATCAGTCCGAGGGGACAGGGCTATGGCTACACCTTC. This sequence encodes CAISPRGQGYGYTF.

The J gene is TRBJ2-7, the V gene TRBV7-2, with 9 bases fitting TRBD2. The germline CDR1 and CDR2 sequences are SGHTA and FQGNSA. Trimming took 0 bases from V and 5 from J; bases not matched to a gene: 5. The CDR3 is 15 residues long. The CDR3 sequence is CASSLAGLATHEQYF. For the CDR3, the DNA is TGTGCCAGCAGCTTAGCTGGACTAGCGACCCACGAGCAGTACTTC.

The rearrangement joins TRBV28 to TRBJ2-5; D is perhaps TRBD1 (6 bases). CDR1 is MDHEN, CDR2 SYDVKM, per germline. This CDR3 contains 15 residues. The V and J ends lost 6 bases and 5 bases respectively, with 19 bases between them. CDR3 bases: TGTGCCAGCAGACTACAGGGTTATGTGCTCGAGACCCAGTACTTC. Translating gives CASRLQGYVLETQYF. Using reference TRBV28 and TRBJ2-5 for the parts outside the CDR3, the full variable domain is DVKVTQSSRYLVKRTGEKVFLECVQDMDHENMFWYRQDPGLGLRLIYFSYDVKMKEKGDIPEGYSVSREKKERFSLILESASTNQTSMYLCASRLQGYVLETQYFGPGTRLLVL.

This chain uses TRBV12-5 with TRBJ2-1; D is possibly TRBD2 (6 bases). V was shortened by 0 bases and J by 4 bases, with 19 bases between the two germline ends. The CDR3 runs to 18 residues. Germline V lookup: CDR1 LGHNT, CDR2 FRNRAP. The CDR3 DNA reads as TGTGCTAGTGGTTTGGTACGTGGGAGGCCCCGGGGTTACAATGAGCAGTTCTTC. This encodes CASGLVRGRPRGYNEQFF. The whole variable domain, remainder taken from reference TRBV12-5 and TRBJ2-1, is DARVTQTPRHKVTEMGQEVTMRCQPILGHNTVFWYRQTMMQGLELLAYFRNRAPLDDSGMPKDRFSAEMPDATLATLKIQPSEPRDSAVYFCASGLVRGRPRGYNEQFFGPGTRLTVL.

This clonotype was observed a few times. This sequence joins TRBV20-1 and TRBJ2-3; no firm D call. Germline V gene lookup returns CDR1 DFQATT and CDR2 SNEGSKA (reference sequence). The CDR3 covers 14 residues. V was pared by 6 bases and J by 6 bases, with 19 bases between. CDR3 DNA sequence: TGCAGTGCCCTCCGGAAGAGGCCAGGCGATACGCAGTATTTT. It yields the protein CSALRKRPGDTQYF.

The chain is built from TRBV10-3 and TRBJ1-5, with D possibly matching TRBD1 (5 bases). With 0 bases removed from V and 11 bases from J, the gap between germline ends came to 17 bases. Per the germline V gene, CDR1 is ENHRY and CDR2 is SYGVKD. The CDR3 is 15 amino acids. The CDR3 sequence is CAISESAGQRGTQHF. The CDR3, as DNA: TGTGCCATCAGTGAGTCGGCAGGCCAGCGGGGGACCCAGCATTTT.

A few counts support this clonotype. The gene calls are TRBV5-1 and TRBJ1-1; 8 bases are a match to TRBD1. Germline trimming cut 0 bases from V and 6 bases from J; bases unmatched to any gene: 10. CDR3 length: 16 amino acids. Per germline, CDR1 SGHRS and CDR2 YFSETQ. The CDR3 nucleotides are TGCGCCAGCAGCTTGGCCGGCTTCGACAGGGGCCCTGAAGCTTTCTTT. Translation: CASSLAGFDRGPEAFF.

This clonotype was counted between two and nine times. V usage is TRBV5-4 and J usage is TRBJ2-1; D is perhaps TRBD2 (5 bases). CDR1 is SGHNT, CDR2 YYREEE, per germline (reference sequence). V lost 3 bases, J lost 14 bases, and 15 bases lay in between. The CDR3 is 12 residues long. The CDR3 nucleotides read TGTGCCAGCAGCTCGGAGGCCTTTAGGGAGTTCTTC. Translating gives CASSSEAFREFF. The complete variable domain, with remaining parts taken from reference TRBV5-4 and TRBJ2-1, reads ETGVTQSPTHLIKTRGQQVTLRCSSQSGHNTVSWYQQALGQGPQFIFQYYREEENGRGNFPPRFSGLQFPNYSSELNVNALELDDSALYLCASSSEAFREFFGPGTRLTVL.

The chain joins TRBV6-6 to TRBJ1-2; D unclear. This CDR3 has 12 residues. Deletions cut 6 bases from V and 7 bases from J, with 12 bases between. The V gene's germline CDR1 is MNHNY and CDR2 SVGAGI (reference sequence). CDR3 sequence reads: CASSRSFTGYTF. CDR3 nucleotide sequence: TGTGCCAGCAGCCGAAGTTTCACTGGCTACACCTTC.

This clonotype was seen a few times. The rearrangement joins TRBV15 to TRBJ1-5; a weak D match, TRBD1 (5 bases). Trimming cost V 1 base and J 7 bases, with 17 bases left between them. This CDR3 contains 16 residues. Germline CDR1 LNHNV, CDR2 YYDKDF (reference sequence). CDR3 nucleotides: TGTGCCACCAGCAGAGTCGGGATACGGGGGAGGCAGCCCCAGCATTTT. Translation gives CATSRVGIRGRQPQHF.

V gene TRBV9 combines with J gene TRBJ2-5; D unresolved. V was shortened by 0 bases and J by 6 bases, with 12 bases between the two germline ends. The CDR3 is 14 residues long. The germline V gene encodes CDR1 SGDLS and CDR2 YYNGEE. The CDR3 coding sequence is TGTGCCAGCAGCGTAGAAGGTCAAGGGAAGACCCAGTACTTC. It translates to CASSVEGQGKTQYF.

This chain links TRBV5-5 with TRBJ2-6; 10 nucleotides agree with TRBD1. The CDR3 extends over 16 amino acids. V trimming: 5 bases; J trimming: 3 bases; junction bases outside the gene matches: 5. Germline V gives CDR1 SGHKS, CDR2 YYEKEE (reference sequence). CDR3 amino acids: CASSRQGASGANVLTF. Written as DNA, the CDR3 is TGTGCCAGCAGTAGACAGGGGGCAAGTGGGGCCAACGTCCTGACTTTC.

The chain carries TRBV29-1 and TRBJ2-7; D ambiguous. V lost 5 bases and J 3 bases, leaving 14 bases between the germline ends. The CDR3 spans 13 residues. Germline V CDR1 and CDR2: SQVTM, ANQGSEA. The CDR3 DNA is TGCAGCGTTCAAGGCCATCACTACTACGAGCAGTACTTC. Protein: CSVQGHHYYEQYF.

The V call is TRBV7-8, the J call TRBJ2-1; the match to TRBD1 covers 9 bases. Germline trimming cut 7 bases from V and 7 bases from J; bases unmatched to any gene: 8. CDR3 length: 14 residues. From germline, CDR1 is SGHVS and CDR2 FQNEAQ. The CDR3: CASNDGTGLNEQFF. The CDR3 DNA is TGTGCCAGCAACGATGGGACAGGGCTGAATGAGCAGTTCTTC. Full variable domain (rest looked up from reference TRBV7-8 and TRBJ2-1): GAGVSQSPRYKVAKRGQDVALRCDPISGHVSLFWYQQALGQGPEFLTYFQNEAQLDKSGLPSDRFFAERPEGSVSTLKIQRTQQEDSAVYLCASNDGTGLNEQFFGPGTRLTVL.

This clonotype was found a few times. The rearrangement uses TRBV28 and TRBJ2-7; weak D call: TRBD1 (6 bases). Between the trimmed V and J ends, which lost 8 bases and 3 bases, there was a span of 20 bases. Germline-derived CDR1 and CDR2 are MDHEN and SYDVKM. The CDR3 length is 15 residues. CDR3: CASLGQGTEGYEQYF. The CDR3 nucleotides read TGTGCCAGCCTGGGGCAGGGGACGGAAGGCTACGAGCAGTACTTC. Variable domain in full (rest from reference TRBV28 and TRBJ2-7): DVKVTQSSRYLVKRTGEKVFLECVQDMDHENMFWYRQDPGLGLRLIYFSYDVKMKEKGDIPEGYSVSREKKERFSLILESASTNQTSMYLCASLGQGTEGYEQYFGPGTRLTVT.

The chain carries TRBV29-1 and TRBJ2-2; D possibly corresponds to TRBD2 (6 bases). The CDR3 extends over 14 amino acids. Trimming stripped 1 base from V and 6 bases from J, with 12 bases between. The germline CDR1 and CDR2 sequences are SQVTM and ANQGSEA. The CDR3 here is CSVEGDFLAGELFF. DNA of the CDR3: TGCAGCGTTGAAGGGGACTTTTTGGCCGGGGAGCTGTTTTTT.

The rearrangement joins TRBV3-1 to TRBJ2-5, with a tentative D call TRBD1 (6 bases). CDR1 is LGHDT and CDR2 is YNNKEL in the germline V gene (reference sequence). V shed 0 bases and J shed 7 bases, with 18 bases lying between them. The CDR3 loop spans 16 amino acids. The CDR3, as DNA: TGTGCCAGCAGCCAAGATGGTACAGGGAAGTGGGGGACCCAGTACTTC. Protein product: CASSQDGTGKWGTQYF.

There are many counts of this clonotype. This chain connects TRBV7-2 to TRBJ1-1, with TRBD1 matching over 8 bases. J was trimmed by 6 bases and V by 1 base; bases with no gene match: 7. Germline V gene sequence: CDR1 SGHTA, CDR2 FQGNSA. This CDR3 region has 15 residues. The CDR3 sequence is CASSLVSTGVAEAFF. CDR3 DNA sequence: TGTGCCAGCAGCTTAGTTTCGACAGGGGTGGCTGAAGCTTTCTTT.